This T cell receptor (beta chain) derives from a study of blood T cells in healthy people across ages. Findings and limits, study-wide: In these data, TCR beta diversity tracked strongly with naive T cell percentage. When one million T cells were used, diversity estimates were thought to be underestimates.

This clonotype was observed a few times. Its antigen is as yet unknown. Primers used in a second PCR of roughly 6 to 11 cycles were a sample-barcoded 5' primer and a J-beta primer mix. TCRdb passed the 5' RACE reads through MiXCR, listing each CDR3 protein once. The data show approximately 810,000 distinct CDR3 sequences, under 30% seen once. Caucasian individuals from Russia who were healthy and aged about 6 to 100 acted as donors. Donors each provided about 9.5 milliliters of peripheral blood. The sample comprised blood. The origin of this receptor is a woman of 80 years or more in good health.

The DNA of the CDR3 is TGTGCCAGTAGAAACCCGGGACAGACAGATACGCAGTATTTT. Amino acid sequence: CASRNPGQTDTQYF. The chain has TRBV19 and TRBJ2-3, with TRBD1 matching 7 bases. The CDR3 extends over 14 amino acids. Germline V lookup: CDR1 LNHDA, CDR2 SQIVND (reference sequence). V lost 6 bases to trimming and J lost 3 bases; unmatched junction nucleotides: 6.